Presented here are 25 T cell receptor beta chains from one specimen sequenced in a study of cytomegalovirus exposure and HLA in healthy donors (dated 2017 in TCRdb). The library relied on the immunoSEQ multiplex PCR assay. The multiplex PCR relied on a mix of 60 forward primers for TCR Vbeta segments and 13 reverse primers for TCR Jbeta segments. TCRdb mirrors the immuneACCESS table, restricted to in-frame sequences. Some clones are absent from its copies; in checked studies, under half trace to an unresolved V gene, and the reason for the others is unknown. Present in this sample are some 220,000 clones, about 85% of which were seen just once. Clones ranked in the top ten supply 0.2% to 0.25% of the sample. Material: PBMCs. Every receptor here comes from a girl under 10 years old in good health and CMV-seronegative.

V gene TRBV5-1 combines with J gene TRBJ2-7; no reliable D call. Trimming removed 5 bases from V and 0 bases from J, with 6 bases in between. Looked up from germline, CDR1 is SGHRS and CDR2 is YFSETQ. The length of the CDR3 is 12 residues. CDR3 in DNA: TGCGCCAGCAGGCGAGACTCCTACGAGCAGTACTTC. It specifies CASRRDSYEQYF.

The DNA of the CDR3 is TGTGCCAGCAGTTACGCCTATAGCGGGACCAACCACGAGCAGTACTTC. It translates to CASSYAYSGTNHEQYF. The rearrangement links TRBV6-5 to TRBJ2-7, with TRBD2 identical over 8 bases. J gave up 5 bases and V 2 bases, and 11 bases lay outside the gene matches. Germline V gene data show CDR1 as MNHEY and CDR2 as SVGAGI. The CDR3 contains 16 residues.

This chain joins TRBV9 and TRBJ2-1, with TRBD1 matching 11 bases. The V gene end was trimmed by 4 bases and the J gene end by 8 bases; junction bases not matched to a gene: 5. The CDR3 is 14 residues long. Germline values: CDR1 SGDLS, CDR2 YYNGEE. The CDR3 reads CASSKDRGPYEQFF. CDR3 in DNA: TGTGCCAGCAGCAAGGACAGGGGGCCCTATGAGCAGTTCTTC.

This chain uses TRBV4-2 with TRBJ1-2; D unclear. V was clipped by 1 base and J by 1 base, with 10 bases between them. The CDR3 extends over 15 amino acids. Germline-derived CDR1 and CDR2 are LGHNA and YNFKEQ. Here the CDR3 DNA reads TGTGCCAGCAGCCAAGGAACGACGGGTAACTATGGCTACACCTTC. As protein: CASSQGTTGNYGYTF.

This clone was seen once. V is TRBV5-1 and J is TRBJ2-3; D may be TRBD2 (5 bases). The CDR3 is made up of 15 amino acids. CDR1 is SGHRS and CDR2 is YFSETQ in the germline V gene. V was trimmed by 2 bases and J by 0 bases, leaving 10 bases between them. The CDR3 bases are TGCGCCAGCAGCTTCATTGGGAGCAGCACAGATACGCAGTATTTT. It encodes CASSFIGSSTDTQYF.

This CDR3 is CASSFPGQQETQYF. CDR3 bases: TGTGCCAGCAGCTTCCCGGGACAACAAGAGACCCAGTACTTC. V usage is TRBV11-1 and J usage is TRBJ2-5; the D gene is possibly TRBD1 (6 bases). There are 14 residues in the CDR3. V was pared by 3 bases and J by 2 bases, with 10 bases between. Germline lookup yields CDR1 SGHAT and CDR2 FQDESV (reference sequence). Full variable domain (rest looked up from reference TRBV11-1 and TRBJ2-5): EAEVAQSPRYKITEKSQAVAFWCDPISGHATLYWYRQILGQGPELLVQFQDESVVDDSQLPKDRFSAERLKGVDSTLKIQPAELGDSAMYLCASSFPGQQETQYFGPGTRLLVL.

The rearrangement joins TRBV6-1 to TRBJ1-2; a possible D gene is TRBD1 (5 bases). V lost 2 bases, J lost 0 bases, and 10 bases lay in between. Germline-derived CDR1 and CDR2 are MNHNS and SASEGT. This CDR3 is 15 amino acids long. The DNA for the CDR3 is TGTGCCAGCAGTGAATCAGGGAGGGCTAACTATGGCTACACCTTC. Translated: CASSESGRANYGYTF.

The CDR3 DNA reads TGCGCCAGCAGTACGGGACTAGCGGGGGTTTACGAGCAGTACTTC. The encoded protein is CASSTGLAGVYEQYF. This chain connects TRBV10-1 to TRBJ2-7, with TRBD2 matching over 14 bases. This CDR3 contains 15 residues. The V gene end was trimmed by 5 bases and the J gene end by 4 bases; junction bases not matched to a gene: 4. Per the germline V gene, CDR1 is WNHNN and CDR2 is SYGVQD (reference sequence).

This clone was seen once. V usage is TRBV7-9 and J usage is TRBJ1-1; D is unclear. This CDR3 is built from 14 residues. V shed 1 base and J shed 1 base, with 7 bases lying between them. Germline V gene data show CDR1 as SEHNR and CDR2 as FQNEAQ (reference sequence). The CDR3: CASSLVPGNTEAFF. The DNA for the CDR3 is TGTGCCAGCAGCTTAGTTCCGGGGAACACTGAAGCTTTCTTT.

The chain recombines TRBV7-2 with TRBJ2-3; TRBD2 matches at 7 bases. The CDR3 is 16 residues long. V shed 5 bases, J shed 2 bases, and the junction held 10 bases outside the gene matches. Germline CDR1 SGHTA, CDR2 FQGNSA. CDR3 residues: CASSPPPGLVTDTQYF. CDR3 in DNA: TGTGCCAGCAGCCCGCCCCCCGGACTAGTCACAGATACGCAGTATTTT.

The chain joins TRBV2 to TRBJ2-3; D not certain. The CDR3 is 15 residues long. V lost 3 bases and J lost 0, with 10 bases in between. The germline V gene has CDR1 SNHLY and CDR2 FYNNEI. CDR3 residues: CASSDGQASTDTQYF. Written as DNA, the CDR3 is TGTGCCAGCAGTGATGGGCAGGCAAGCACAGATACGCAGTATTTT.

This clone has only a few counts. The DNA of the CDR3 is TGTGCCAGCAGTGAAGGCAACAACCAGCCCCAGCATTTT. This codes for CASSEGNNQPQHF. The V gene is TRBV6-1, the J gene TRBJ1-5, with no clear D. This CDR3 has 13 amino acids. Per the germline V gene, CDR1 is MNHNS and CDR2 is SASEGT. The V and J ends lost 1 base and 7 bases respectively, with 8 bases between them.

This sequence joins TRBV5-4 and TRBJ2-5; D perhaps matches TRBD2 (6 bases). This CDR3 region has 15 residues. Germline V gives CDR1 SGHNT, CDR2 YYREEE (reference sequence). V shed 2 bases and J shed 4 bases, with 15 bases lying between them. The DNA for the CDR3 is TGTGCCAGCAGCTTCGGGGTGGGGGGTGGAGAGACCCAGTACTTC. Amino acid sequence: CASSFGVGGGETQYF.

The V and J genes are TRBV10-2 and TRBJ1-5; tentative D call: TRBD1 (5 bases). V lost 0 bases to trimming and J lost 4 bases, with 13 bases between them. Germline CDR1 and CDR2: WSHSY and SAAADI. The CDR3 sequence is 16 residues long. The CDR3 region has the DNA TGCGCCAGCAGTGAGTCCCAGGGCGTGGGTAATCAGCCCCAGCATTTT. Protein: CASSESQGVGNQPQHF.

This rearrangement joins TRBV20-1 to TRBJ1-2; no definite D call. V lost 2 bases and J lost 8, with 9 bases in between. The CDR3 totals 11 residues. Germline CDR1 is DFQATT and CDR2 is SNEGSKA (reference sequence). The CDR3 spells CSARSALGYTF. The CDR3, as DNA: TGCAGTGCTAGAAGCGCCTTGGGCTACACCTTC.

V and J are TRBV6-1 and TRBJ2-7; perhaps TRBD2 as D (5 bases). Trimming took off 4 bases at V and 0 bases at J, with 16 bases between the two ends. Germline CDR1 and CDR2: MNHNS and SASEGT. The CDR3 runs to 16 residues. The CDR3: CASSGRRGQVSYEQYF. The CDR3 DNA reads TGTGCCAGCAGTGGAAGAAGAGGGCAAGTCTCCTACGAGCAGTACTTC.

The chain uses TRBV5-1 and TRBJ1-1; D is possibly TRBD1 (5 bases). Trimming stripped 4 bases from V and 0 bases from J, with 7 bases between. This CDR3 has 13 amino acids. Germline V gene sequence: CDR1 SGHRS, CDR2 YFSETQ. DNA of the CDR3: TGCGCCAGCAGCAAGGGGCTGAACACTGAAGCTTTCTTT. Translated: CASSKGLNTEAFF.

This chain links TRBV5-5 with TRBJ2-5, with D tentatively TRBD2 (6 bases). Trimming removed 6 bases at V and 12 bases at J, with 21 bases between. The germline V gene has CDR1 SGHKS and CDR2 YYEKEE (reference sequence). This CDR3 spans 13 amino acids. The CDR3 sequence: CASNRGLFGEEYF. In nucleotides, the CDR3 is TGTGCCAGCAACCGGGGCCTTTTTGGGGAGGAGTACTTC.

The V and J genes are TRBV6-1 and TRBJ2-5, with D perhaps TRBD2 (6 bases). CDR1 is MNHNS and CDR2 is SASEGT in the germline V gene. The CDR3 extends over 13 amino acids. Trimming removed 6 bases at V and 1 base at J, with 9 bases between. The CDR3 sequence: CASRTSSQETQYF. The CDR3, as DNA: TGTGCCAGCAGGACTAGTTCCCAAGAGACCCAGTACTTC.

This clone was counted between two and nine times. The chain joins TRBV10-3 to TRBJ2-7; 7 bases agree with TRBD1. Germline CDR1 ENHRY, CDR2 SYGVKD. V was pared by 6 bases and J by 5 bases, with 1 base of the junction left unmatched. This CDR3 is 11 amino acids long. In nucleotides, the CDR3 is TGTGCCATCAGGCAGGGGGACGAGCAGTACTTC. This sequence encodes CAIRQGDEQYF.

The chain joins TRBV10-3 to TRBJ1-5, with 7 bases identical to TRBD1. V trimming: 4 bases; J trimming: 7 bases; junction bases outside the gene matches: 4. There are 13 residues in the CDR3. The germline V gene encodes CDR1 ENHRY and CDR2 SYGVKD. CDR3 in amino acids: CAISGQGDQPQHF. CDR3 DNA sequence: TGTGCCATCAGTGGTCAGGGGGACCAGCCCCAGCATTTT.

This clone was seen only a few times. This chain uses TRBV14 with TRBJ1-2; D uncertain. The germline V gene encodes CDR1 SGHDN and CDR2 FVKESK. This CDR3 spans 13 amino acids. Trimming pared 2 bases from V and 4 bases from J, leaving 8 bases between. The CDR3 loop reads CASSQLLSYGYTF. CDR3 in DNA: TGTGCCAGCAGCCAACTCCTTAGCTATGGCTACACCTTC.

This clone was recorded a few times. The chain has TRBV5-4 and TRBJ1-1, with 8 bases aligning to TRBD1. With V trimmed by 4 bases and J by 5 bases, 4 bases remained unmatched. This CDR3 has 13 amino acids. Germline V CDR1 and CDR2: SGHNT, YYREEE (reference sequence). The CDR3 coding sequence is TGTGCCAGCAGCCGGGACAGGAGGACTGAAGCTTTCTTT. It encodes CASSRDRRTEAFF.

This clone showed up just once. The chain joins TRBV6-1 to TRBJ1-5; 7 nucleotides line up with TRBD1. The CDR3 totals 13 residues. After removal of 10 bases from V and 2 bases from J, the junction contained 5 bases not matched to a gene. Per the germline V gene, CDR1 is MNHNS and CDR2 is SASEGT. CDR3 sequence reads: CATDRLGNQPQHF. The CDR3 nucleotides are TGTGCCACGGACAGGTTGGGCAATCAGCCCCAGCATTTT.

This clone was seen more than once but under ten times. This sequence joins TRBV6-1 and TRBJ2-3; 7 bases are a match to TRBD2. The germline CDR1 and CDR2 sequences are MNHNS and SASEGT. V gave up 7 bases and J gave up 2 bases; unmatched junction bases: 9. The CDR3 runs to 15 residues. CDR3: CASTPTAGYTDTQYF. For the CDR3, the DNA is TGTGCCAGCACCCCGACAGCGGGGTACACAGATACGCAGTATTTT.